This T cell receptor (beta chain) was sequenced for a study of T cell responses to AZD1222 COVID-19 vaccine. Germline V gene sequence: CDR1 SGHAT, CDR2 FQNNGV. V dropped 6 bases and J dropped 5; count of bases not matched to a gene: 6. The CDR3 has 15 amino acids. TCRdb keeps only in-frame clones here, not all; method: immunoSEQ multiplex PCR. The sample lists around 180,000 clones; around 93% were seen once. Study conclusions and caveats: The number of AZD1222 recipients seropositive at baseline was only five or six.

As to this clone: Its antigen is currently unknown.

Material: peripheral blood, obtained on day 0 of AZD1222 vaccination. The chain uses TRBV11-2 and TRBJ2-1; 11 nucleotides align to TRBD2. This clonotype originated in an adult in good health. CDR3 nucleotides: TGTGCCAGCAGACTTAGCGGGAGGGCCCACAATGAGCAGTTCTTC. Protein product: CASRLSGRAHNEQFF. Combining the CDR3 with reference TRBV11-2 and TRBJ2-1 gives the whole variable domain EAGVAQSPRYKIIEKRQSVAFWCNPISGHATLYWYQQILGQGPKLLIQFQNNGVVDDSQLPKDRFSAERLKGVDSTLKIQPAKLEDSAVYLCASRLSGRAHNEQFFGPGTRLTVL.